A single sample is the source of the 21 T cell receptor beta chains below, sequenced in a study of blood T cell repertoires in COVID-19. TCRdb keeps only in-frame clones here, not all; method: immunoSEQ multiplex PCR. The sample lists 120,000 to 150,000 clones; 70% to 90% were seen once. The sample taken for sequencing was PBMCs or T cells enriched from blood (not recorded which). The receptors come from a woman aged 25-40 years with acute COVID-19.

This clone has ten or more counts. CDR3 bases: TGTGCCAGCAGCTCAGGGGCAGGGGGCAACTATGGCTACACCTTC. The encoded protein is CASSSGAGGNYGYTF. The gene calls are TRBV6-4 and TRBJ1-2, with 8 positions matching TRBD1. Germline lookup yields CDR1 MRHNA and CDR2 SNTAGT. The length of the CDR3 is 15 residues. V gave up 6 bases and J gave up 2 bases; unmatched junction bases: 8.

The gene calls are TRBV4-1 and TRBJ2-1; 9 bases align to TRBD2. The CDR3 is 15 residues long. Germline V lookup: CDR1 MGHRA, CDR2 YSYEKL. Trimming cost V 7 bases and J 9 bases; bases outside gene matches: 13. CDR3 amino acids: CASTHGTSPRGEQFF. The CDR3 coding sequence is TGCGCCAGCACCCACGGGACTAGCCCCAGGGGTGAGCAGTTCTTC.

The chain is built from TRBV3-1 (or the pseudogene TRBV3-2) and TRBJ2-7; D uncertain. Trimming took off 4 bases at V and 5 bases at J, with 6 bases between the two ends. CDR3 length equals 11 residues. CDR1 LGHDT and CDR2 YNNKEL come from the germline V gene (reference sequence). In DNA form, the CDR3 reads TGTGCCAGCAGCCCTAAAAACGAGCAGTACTTC. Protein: CASSPKNEQYF.

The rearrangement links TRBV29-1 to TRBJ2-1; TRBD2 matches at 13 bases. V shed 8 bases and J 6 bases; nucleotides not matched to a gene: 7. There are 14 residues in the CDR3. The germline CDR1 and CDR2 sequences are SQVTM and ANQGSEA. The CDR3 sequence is CSCLGLAGVNEQFF. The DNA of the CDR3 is TGCAGCTGTCTCGGACTAGCGGGAGTCAATGAGCAGTTCTTC.

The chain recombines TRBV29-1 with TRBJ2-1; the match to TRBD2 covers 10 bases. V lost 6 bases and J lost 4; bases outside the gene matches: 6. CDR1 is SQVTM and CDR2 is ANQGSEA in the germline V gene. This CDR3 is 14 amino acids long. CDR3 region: CSVAGLALYNEQFF. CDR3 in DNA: TGCAGCGTAGCGGGACTAGCGCTATACAATGAGCAGTTCTTC.

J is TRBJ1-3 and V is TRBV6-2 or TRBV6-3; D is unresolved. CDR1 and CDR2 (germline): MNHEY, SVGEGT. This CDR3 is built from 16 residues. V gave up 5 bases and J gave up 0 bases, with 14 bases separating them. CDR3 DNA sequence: TGTGCCAGCAGTCAGCCTGACTTAAGCTCTGGAAACACCATATATTTT. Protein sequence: CASSQPDLSSGNTIYF.

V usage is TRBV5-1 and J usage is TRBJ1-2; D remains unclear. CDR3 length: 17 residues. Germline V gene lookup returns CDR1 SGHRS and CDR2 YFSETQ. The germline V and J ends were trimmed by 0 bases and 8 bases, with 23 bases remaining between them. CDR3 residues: CASSLADFPQDSGGYTF. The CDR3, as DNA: TGCGCCAGCAGCTTGGCCGACTTCCCCCAGGACTCCGGGGGCTACACCTTC.

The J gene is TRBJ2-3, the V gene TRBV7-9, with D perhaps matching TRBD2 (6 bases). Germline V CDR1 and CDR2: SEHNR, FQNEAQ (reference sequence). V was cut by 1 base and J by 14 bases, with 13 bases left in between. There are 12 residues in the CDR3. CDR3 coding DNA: TGTGCCAGCAGCTTAGACCGGACGGAGGGGTATTTT. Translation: CASSLDRTEGYF.

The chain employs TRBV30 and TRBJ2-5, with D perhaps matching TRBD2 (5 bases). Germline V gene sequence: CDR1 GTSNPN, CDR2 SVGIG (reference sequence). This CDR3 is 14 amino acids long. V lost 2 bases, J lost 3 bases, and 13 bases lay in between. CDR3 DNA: TGTGCCTGGAGTTATGGGCGGGTTAAAGAGACCCAGTACTTC. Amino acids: CAWSYGRVKETQYF.

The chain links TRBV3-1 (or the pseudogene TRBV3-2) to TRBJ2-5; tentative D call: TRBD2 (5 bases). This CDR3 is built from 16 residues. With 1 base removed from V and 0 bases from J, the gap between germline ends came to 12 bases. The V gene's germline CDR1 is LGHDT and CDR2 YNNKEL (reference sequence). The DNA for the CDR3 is TGTGCCAGCAGCCAAGTAGCAGCGGCGCACCAAGAGACCCAGTACTTC. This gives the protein CASSQVAAAHQETQYF.

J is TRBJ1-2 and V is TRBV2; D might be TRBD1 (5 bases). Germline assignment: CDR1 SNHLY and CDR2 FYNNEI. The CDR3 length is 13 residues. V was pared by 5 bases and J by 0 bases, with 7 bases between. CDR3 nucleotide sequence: TGTGCCAGCAGTTTGGACACTAACTATGGCTACACCTTC. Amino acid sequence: CASSLDTNYGYTF.

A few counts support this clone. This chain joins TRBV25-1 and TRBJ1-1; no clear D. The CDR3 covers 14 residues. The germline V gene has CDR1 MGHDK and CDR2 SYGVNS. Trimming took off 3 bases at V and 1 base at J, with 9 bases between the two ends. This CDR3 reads CASSDLAENTEAFF. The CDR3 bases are TGTGCCAGCAGTGACCTGGCAGAGAACACTGAAGCTTTCTTT. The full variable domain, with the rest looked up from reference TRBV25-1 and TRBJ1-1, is EADIYQTPRYLVIGTGKKITLECSQTMGHDKMYWYQQDPGMELHLIHYSYGVNSTEKGDLSSESTVSRIRTEHFPLTLESARPSHTSQYLCASSDLAENTEAFFGQGTRLTVV.

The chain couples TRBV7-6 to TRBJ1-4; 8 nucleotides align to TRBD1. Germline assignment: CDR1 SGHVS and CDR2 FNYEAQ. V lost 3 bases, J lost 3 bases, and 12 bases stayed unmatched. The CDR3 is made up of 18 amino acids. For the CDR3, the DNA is TGTGCCAGCAGCTTTCGTCCCGCAGGGGGCGAGTCTAATGAAAAACTGTTTTTT. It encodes CASSFRPAGGESNEKLFF.

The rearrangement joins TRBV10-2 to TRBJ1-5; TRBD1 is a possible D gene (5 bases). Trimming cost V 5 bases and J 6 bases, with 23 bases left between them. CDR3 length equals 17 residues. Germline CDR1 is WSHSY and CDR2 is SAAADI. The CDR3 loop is CASSLTGTPAGSQPQHF. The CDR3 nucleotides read TGCGCCAGCAGTTTGACTGGGACTCCCGCGGGGAGTCAGCCCCAGCATTTT.

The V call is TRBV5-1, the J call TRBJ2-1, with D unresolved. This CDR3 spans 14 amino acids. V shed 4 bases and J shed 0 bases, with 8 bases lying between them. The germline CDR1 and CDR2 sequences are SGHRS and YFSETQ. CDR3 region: CASSVADSYNEQFF. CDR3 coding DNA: TGCGCCAGCAGCGTTGCGGACTCCTACAATGAGCAGTTCTTC.

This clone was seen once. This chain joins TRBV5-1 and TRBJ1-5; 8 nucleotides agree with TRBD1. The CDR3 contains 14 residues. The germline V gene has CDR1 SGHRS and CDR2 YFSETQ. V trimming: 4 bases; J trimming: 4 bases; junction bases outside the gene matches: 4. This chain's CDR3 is CASSPTGANQPQHF. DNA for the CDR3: TGCGCCAGCAGCCCGACAGGGGCTAATCAGCCCCAGCATTTT.

CDR3 DNA sequence: TGTGCCAGCAGTTACTCGTACGGGTGGGATCAGCCCCAGCATTTT. It translates to CASSYSYGWDQPQHF. The gene calls are TRBV6-5 and TRBJ1-5; D gene uncertain. Trimming cost V 0 bases and J 5 bases, with 11 bases left between them. The CDR3 spans 15 residues. CDR1 MNHEY and CDR2 SVGAGI come from the germline V gene.

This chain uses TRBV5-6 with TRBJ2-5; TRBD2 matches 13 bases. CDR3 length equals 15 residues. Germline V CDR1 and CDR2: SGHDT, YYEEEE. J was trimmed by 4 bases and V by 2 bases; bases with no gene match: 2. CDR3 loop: CASSLGTSGIETQYF. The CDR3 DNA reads TGTGCCAGCAGCTTAGGGACTAGCGGGATAGAGACCCAGTACTTC.

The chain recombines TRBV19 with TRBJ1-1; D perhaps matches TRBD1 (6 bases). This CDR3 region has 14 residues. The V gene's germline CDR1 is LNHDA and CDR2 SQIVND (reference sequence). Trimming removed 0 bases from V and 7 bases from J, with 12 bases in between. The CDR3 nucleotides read TGTGCCAGTAGTATAGACAGGGGCTTTGGTGAAGCTTTCTTT. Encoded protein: CASSIDRGFGEAFF.

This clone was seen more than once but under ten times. The CDR3 DNA reads as TGTGCCAGCAGCCCAGGGGGGAAAGGCTACACCTTC. Protein: CASSPGGKGYTF. The chain uses TRBV7-9 and TRBJ1-2; TRBD1 matches at 7 bases. V lost 5 bases to trimming and J lost 8 bases; unmatched junction nucleotides: 5. This CDR3 is built from 12 residues. The germline V gene has CDR1 SEHNR and CDR2 FQNEAQ (reference sequence).

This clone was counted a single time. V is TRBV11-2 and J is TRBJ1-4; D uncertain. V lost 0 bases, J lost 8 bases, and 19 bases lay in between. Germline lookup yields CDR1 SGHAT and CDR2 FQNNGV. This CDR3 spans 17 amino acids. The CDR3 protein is CASSLDPPGVINEKLFF. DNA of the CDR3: TGTGCCAGCAGCTTAGATCCACCCGGGGTCATCAACGAAAAACTGTTTTTT.